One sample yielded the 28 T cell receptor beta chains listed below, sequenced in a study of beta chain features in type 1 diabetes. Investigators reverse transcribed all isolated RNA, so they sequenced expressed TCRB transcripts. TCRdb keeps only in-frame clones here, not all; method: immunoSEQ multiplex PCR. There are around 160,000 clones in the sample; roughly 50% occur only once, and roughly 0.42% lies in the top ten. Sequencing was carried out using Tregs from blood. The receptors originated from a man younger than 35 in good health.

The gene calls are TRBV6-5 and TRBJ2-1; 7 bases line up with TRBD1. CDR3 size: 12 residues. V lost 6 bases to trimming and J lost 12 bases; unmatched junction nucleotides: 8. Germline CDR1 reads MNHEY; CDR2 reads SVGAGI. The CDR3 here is CASRATGIGQFF. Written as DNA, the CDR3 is TGTGCCAGCAGAGCGACAGGGATCGGGCAGTTCTTC.

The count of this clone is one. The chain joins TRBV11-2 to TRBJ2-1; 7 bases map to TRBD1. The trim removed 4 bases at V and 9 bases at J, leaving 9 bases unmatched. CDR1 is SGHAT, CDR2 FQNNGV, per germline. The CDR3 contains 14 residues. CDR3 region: CASSYRGGLGEQFF. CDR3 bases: TGTGCCAGCAGCTACAGGGGCGGGTTGGGTGAGCAGTTCTTC.

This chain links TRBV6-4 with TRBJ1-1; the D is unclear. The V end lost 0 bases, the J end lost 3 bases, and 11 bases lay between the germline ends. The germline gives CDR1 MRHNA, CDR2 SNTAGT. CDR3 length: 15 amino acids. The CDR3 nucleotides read TGTGCCAGCAGTGACTCCGGAGGGATGGACACTGAAGCTTTCTTT. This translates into CASSDSGGMDTEAFF.

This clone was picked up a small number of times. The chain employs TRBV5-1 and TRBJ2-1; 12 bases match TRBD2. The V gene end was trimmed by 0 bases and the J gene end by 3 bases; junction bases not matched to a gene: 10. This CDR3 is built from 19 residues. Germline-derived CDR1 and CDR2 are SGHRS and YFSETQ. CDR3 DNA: TGCGCCAGCAGCTTGGATCTAGCGGGGGGGGGTTTTCGCTACAATGAGCAGTTCTTC. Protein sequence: CASSLDLAGGGFRYNEQFF.

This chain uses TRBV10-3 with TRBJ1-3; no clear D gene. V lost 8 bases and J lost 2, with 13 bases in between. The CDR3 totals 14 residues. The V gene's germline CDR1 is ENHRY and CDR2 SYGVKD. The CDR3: CAIEEIGAGNTIYF. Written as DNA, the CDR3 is TGTGCCATCGAAGAAATCGGGGCTGGAAACACCATATATTTT.

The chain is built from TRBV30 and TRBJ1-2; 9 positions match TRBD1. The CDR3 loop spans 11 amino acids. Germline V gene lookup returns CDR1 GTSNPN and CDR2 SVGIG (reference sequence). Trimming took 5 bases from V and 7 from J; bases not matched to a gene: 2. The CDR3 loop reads CAWGTGIGYTF. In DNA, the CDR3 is TGTGCCTGGGGGACAGGGATTGGCTACACCTTC.

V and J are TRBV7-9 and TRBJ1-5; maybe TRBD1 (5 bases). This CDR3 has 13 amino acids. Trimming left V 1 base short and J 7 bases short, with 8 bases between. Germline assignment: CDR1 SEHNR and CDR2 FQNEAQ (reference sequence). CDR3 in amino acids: CASSLGGDQPQHF. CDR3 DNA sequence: TGTGCCAGCAGCTTAGGCGGGGACCAGCCCCAGCATTTT. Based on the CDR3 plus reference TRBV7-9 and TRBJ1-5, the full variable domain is DTGVSQNPRHKITKRGQNVTFRCDPISEHNRLYWYRQTLGQGPEFLTYFQNEAQLEKSRLLSDRFSAERPKGSFSTLEIQRTEQGDSAMYLCASSLGGDQPQHFGDGTRLSIL.

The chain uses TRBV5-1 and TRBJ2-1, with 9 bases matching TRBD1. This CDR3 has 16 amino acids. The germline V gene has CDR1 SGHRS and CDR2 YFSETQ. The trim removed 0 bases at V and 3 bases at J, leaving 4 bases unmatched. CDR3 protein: CASSLAGTGFYNEQFF. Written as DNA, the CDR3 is TGCGCCAGCAGCTTGGCCGGGACAGGGTTCTACAATGAGCAGTTCTTC.

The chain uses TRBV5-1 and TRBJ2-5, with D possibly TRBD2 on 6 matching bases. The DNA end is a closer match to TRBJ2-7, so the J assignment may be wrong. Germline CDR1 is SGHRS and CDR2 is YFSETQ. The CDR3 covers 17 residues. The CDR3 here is CASSLWSGGAAPYEQYF. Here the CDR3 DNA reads TGCGCCAGCAGCTTGTGGTCTGGAGGGGCCGCCCCCTACGAGCAGTACTTC.

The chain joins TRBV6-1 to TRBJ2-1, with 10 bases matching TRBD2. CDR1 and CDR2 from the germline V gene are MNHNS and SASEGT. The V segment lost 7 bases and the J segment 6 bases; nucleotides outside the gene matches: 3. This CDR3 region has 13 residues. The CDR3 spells CASKTSGINEQFF. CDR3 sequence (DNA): TGTGCCAGCAAAACTAGCGGGATCAATGAGCAGTTCTTC.

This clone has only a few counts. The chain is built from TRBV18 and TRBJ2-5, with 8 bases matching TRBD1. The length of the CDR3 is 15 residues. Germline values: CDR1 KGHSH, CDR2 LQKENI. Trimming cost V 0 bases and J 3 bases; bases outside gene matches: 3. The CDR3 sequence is CASSPPHRGEETQYF. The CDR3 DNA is TGTGCCAGCTCACCACCTCACAGGGGGGAAGAGACCCAGTACTTC. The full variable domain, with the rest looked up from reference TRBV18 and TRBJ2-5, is NAGVMQNPRHLVRRRGQEARLRCSPMKGHSHVYWYRQLPEEGLKFMVYLQKENIIDESGMPKERFSAEFPKEGPSILRIQQVVRGDSAAYFCASSPPHRGEETQYFGPGTRLLVL.

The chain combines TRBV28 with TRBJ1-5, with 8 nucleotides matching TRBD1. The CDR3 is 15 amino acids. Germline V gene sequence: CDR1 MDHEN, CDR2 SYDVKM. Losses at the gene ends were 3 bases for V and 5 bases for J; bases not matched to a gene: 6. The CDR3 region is CASSFLDRDDQPQHF. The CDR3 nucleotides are TGTGCCAGCAGTTTCCTGGACAGGGATGATCAGCCCCAGCATTTT.

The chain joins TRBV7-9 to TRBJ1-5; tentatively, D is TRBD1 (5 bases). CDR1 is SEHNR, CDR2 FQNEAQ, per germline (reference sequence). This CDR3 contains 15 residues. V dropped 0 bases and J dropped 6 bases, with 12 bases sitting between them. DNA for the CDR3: TGTGCCAGCAGCTTAGCGGAGGGGCAGGGTCAGCCCCAGCATTTT. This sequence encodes CASSLAEGQGQPQHF.

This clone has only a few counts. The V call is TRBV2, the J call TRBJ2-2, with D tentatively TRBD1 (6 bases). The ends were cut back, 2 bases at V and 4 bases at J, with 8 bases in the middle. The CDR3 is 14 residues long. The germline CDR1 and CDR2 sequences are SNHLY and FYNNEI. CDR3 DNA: TGTGCCAGCAGTGAAACAGGGCGCACCGGGGAGCTGTTTTTT. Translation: CASSETGRTGELFF.

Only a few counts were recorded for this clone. CDR3: CASSLYSGVSYEQYF. The DNA of the CDR3 is TGTGCCAGCAGTTTGTACTCGGGGGTCTCCTACGAGCAGTACTTC. This chain links TRBV28 with TRBJ2-5; tentative D call: TRBD2 (6 bases). TRBJ2-7 matches the DNA end more closely, so the J call is doubtful. The CDR3 sequence is 15 residues long. The germline V gene has CDR1 MDHEN and CDR2 SYDVKM.

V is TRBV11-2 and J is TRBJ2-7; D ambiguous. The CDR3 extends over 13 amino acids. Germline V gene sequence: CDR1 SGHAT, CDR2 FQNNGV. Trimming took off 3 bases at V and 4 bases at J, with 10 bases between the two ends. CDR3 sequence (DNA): TGTGCCAGCAGCTTGGCCGGGTCTTACGAGCAGTACTTC. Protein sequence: CASSLAGSYEQYF.

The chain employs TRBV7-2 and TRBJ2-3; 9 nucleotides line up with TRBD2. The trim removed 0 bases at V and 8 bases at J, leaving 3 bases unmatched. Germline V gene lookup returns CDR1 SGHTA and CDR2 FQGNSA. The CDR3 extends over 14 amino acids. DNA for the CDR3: TGTGCCAGCAGCTTAGCGCGGGGGGGACGTACGCAGTATTTT. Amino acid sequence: CASSLARGGRTQYF.

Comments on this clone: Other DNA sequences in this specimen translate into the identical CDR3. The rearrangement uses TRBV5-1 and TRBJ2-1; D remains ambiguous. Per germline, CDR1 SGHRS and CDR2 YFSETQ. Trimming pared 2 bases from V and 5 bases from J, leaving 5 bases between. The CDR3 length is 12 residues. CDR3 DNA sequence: TGCGCCAGCAGCTTTCTCCACAATGAGCAGTTCTTC. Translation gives CASSFLHNEQFF.

CDR3 nucleotides: TGTGCCAGCAGTTCTCAGACCGGGGCAACTAATGAAAAACTGTTTTTT. Translating gives CASSSQTGATNEKLFF. V and J are TRBV13 and TRBJ1-4; no clear D gene. The germline V and J ends were trimmed by 6 bases and 0 bases, with 14 bases remaining between them. In germline, CDR1 is PRHDT, CDR2 FYEKMQ (reference sequence). This CDR3 has 16 amino acids.

This CDR3 reads CSVGQGRGSGANVLTF. CDR3 DNA sequence: TGCAGCGTTGGTCAGGGGAGAGGCTCTGGGGCCAACGTCCTGACTTTC. This chain links TRBV29-1 with TRBJ2-6, with D possibly matching TRBD1 (6 bases). The ends were cut back, 4 bases at V and 0 bases at J, with 13 bases in the middle. Germline V gene sequence: CDR1 SQVTM, CDR2 ANQGSEA. The CDR3 has 16 residues. The variable domain in full, completed from reference TRBV29-1 and TRBJ2-6, reads SAVISQKPSRDICQRGTSLTIQCQVDSQVTMMFWYRQQPGQSLTLIATANQGSEATYESGFVIDKFPISRPNLTFSTLTVSNMSPEDSSIYLCSVGQGRGSGANVLTFGAGSRLTVL.

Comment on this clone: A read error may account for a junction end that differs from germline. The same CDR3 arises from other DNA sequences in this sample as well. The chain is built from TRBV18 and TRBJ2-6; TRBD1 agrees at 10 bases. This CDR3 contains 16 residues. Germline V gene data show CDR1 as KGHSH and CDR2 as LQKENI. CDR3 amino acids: CASSPTGGAGANVLTF. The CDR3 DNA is TGTGCCAGTTCACCGACAGGGGGCGCTGGGGCCAACGTCCTGACTTTC. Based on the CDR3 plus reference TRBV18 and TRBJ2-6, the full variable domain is NAGVMQNPRHLVRRRGQEARLRCSPMKGHSHVYWYRQLPEEGLKFMVYLQKENIIDESGMPKERFSAEFPKEGPSILRIQQVVRGDSAAYFCASSPTGGAGANVLTFGAGSRLTVL.

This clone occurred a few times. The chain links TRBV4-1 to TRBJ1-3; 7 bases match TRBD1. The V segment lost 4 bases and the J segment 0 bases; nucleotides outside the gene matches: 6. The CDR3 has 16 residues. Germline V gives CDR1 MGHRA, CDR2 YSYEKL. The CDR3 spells CASSRVTGSSGNTIYF. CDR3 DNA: TGCGCCAGCAGCCGGGTGACAGGGAGCTCTGGAAACACCATATATTTT.

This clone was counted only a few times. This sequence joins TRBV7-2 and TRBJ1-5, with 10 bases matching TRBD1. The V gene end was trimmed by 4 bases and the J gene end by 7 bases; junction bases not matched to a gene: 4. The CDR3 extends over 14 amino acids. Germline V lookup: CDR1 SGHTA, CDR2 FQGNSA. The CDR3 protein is CASSWDRGGQPQHF. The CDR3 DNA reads TGTGCCAGCAGCTGGGACAGGGGCGGGCAGCCCCAGCATTTT. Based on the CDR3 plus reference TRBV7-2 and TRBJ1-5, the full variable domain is GAGVSQSPSNKVTEKGKDVELRCDPISGHTALYWYRQSLGQGLEFLIYFQGNSAPDKSGLPSDRFSAERTGGSVSTLTIQRTQQEDSAVYLCASSWDRGGQPQHFGDGTRLSIL.

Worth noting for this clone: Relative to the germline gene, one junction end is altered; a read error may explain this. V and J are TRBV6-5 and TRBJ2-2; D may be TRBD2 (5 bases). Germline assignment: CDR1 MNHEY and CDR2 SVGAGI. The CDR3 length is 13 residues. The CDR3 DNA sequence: TGTGCCATCAGTGCCGCCGGGGCCGGGGAGCTGTTTTTT. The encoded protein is CAISAAGAGELFF.

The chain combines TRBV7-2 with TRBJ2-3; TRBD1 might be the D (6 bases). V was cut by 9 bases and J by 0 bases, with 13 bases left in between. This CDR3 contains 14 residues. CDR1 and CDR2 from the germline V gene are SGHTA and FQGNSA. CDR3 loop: CASQGPLSTDTQYF. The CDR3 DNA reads TGTGCCAGTCAGGGGCCTTTGAGCACAGATACGCAGTATTTT.

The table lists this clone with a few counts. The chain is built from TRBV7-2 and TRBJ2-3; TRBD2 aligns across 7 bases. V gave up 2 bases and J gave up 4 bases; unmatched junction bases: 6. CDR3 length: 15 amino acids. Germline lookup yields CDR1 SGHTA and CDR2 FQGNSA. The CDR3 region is CASSLMAGVADTQYF. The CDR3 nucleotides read TGTGCCAGCAGCTTAATGGCGGGAGTGGCAGATACGCAGTATTTT.

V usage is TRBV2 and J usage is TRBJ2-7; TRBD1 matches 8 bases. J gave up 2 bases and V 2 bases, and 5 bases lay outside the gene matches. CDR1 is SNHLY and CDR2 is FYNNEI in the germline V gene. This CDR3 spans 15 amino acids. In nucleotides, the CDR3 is TGTGCCAGCAGTGAACCAACAGGGGGTGCCTACGAGCAGTACTTC. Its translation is CASSEPTGGAYEQYF. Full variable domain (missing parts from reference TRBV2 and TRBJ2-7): EPEVTQTPSHQVTQMGQEVILRCVPISNHLYFYWYRQILGQKVEFLVSFYNNEISEKSEIFDDQFSVERPDGSNFTLKIRSTKLEDSAMYFCASSEPTGGAYEQYFGPGTRLTVT.

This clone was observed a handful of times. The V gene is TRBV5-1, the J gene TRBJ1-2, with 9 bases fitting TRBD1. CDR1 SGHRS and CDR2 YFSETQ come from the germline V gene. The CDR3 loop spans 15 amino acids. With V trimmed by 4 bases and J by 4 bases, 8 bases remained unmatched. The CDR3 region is CASSAYRGRPYGYTF. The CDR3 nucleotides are TGCGCCAGCAGCGCGTACAGGGGGCGCCCCTATGGCTACACCTTC.